The 17 T cell receptor beta chains below all came from one sample that was sequenced in a study of blood T cell repertoires in COVID-19. Sequencing was performed with immunoSEQ multiplex PCR; in TCRdb, only in-frame clones are kept and a portion is missing. This sample has about 83,000 clones, with roughly 82% found just once. Sequenced: peripheral blood. The receptors were gathered from a woman aged 80 or over with active or convalescent COVID-19.

This sequence joins TRBV15 and TRBJ1-1; D is unclear. With 0 bases removed from V and 0 bases from J, the gap between germline ends came to 8 bases. The CDR3 contains 15 residues. From germline, CDR1 is LNHNV and CDR2 YYDKDF (reference sequence). CDR3 loop: CATSRDLRVNTEAFF. The CDR3 DNA reads as TGTGCCACCAGCAGAGATCTTCGGGTGAACACTGAAGCTTTCTTT. Drawing the rest from reference TRBV15 and TRBJ1-1, the complete variable domain is DAMVIQNPRYQVTQFGKPVTLSCSQTLNHNVMYWYQQKSSQAPKLLFHYYDKDFNNEADTPDNFQSRRPNTSFCFLDIRSPGLGDTAMYLCATSRDLRVNTEAFFGQGTRLTVV.

This clone was counted only a few times. V usage is TRBV5-4 and J usage is TRBJ2-7; D is uncertain. This CDR3 is built from 13 residues. Germline CDR1 is SGHNT and CDR2 is YYREEE (reference sequence). Trimming stripped 4 bases from V and 1 base from J, with 9 bases between. CDR3 amino acids: CASSVSASYEQYF. The CDR3 nucleotides are TGTGCCAGCAGCGTATCCGCGTCCTACGAGCAGTACTTC.

This rearrangement joins TRBV11-3 to TRBJ2-2; TRBD2 matches 8 bases. V lost 3 bases, J lost 7 bases, and 4 bases stayed unmatched. The CDR3 loop spans 14 amino acids. Germline lookup yields CDR1 SGHNT and CDR2 YENEEA. The CDR3 sequence is CASSFQRGYGELFF. The DNA for the CDR3 is TGTGCCAGCAGCTTCCAGCGGGGGTACGGGGAGCTGTTTTTT.

The J gene is TRBJ2-7, the V gene TRBV7-9, with 7 bases identical to TRBD1. Unmatched junction bases numbered 11, after V lost 5 bases and J lost 4 bases. The CDR3 has 15 residues. Germline assignment: CDR1 SEHNR and CDR2 FQNEAQ (reference sequence). The CDR3 coding sequence is TGTGCCAGCAGCCACCGGGACAGTAGTGCGTACGAGCAGTACTTC. Translation gives CASSHRDSSAYEQYF.

The rearrangement joins TRBV7-2 to TRBJ2-3, with TRBD1 identical over 9 bases. The V segment lost 5 bases and the J segment 4 bases; nucleotides outside the gene matches: 7. The CDR3 totals 15 residues. The germline V gene encodes CDR1 SGHTA and CDR2 FQGNSA. CDR3 nucleotides: TGTGCCAGCAGCCCGGACAGGGGAAGGGCAGATACGCAGTATTTT. This encodes CASSPDRGRADTQYF.

The chain has TRBV6-5 and TRBJ2-5; the match to TRBD1 covers 10 bases. With V trimmed by 6 bases and J by 0 bases, 4 bases remained unmatched. Germline V gene data show CDR1 as MNHEY and CDR2 as SVGAGI. The CDR3 is 15 residues long. The CDR3 region has the DNA TGTGCCAGCAGCCCCGGGACAGGGGACCAAGAGACCCAGTACTTC. It is translated as CASSPGTGDQETQYF.

The chain joins TRBV3-1 (or the pseudogene TRBV3-2) to TRBJ1-5; TRBD1 might be the D (5 bases). V dropped 1 base and J dropped 4 bases, with 11 bases sitting between them. CDR3 length: 15 residues. Germline assignment: CDR1 LGHDT and CDR2 YNNKEL (reference sequence). CDR3 protein: CASSQGGLLNQPQHF. CDR3 sequence (DNA): TGTGCCAGCAGCCAAGGGGGACTGTTAAATCAGCCCCAGCATTTT.

J is TRBJ2-1 and V is TRBV7-2; 7 bases match TRBD1. This CDR3 region has 14 residues. J lost 1 base, V lost 6 bases, and 3 bases had no gene match. Germline-derived CDR1 and CDR2 are SGHTA and FQGNSA. The chain's CDR3 is CASSLGQSYNEQFF. The DNA of the CDR3 is TGTGCCAGCAGTTTGGGACAGTCCTACAATGAGCAGTTCTTC.

The rearrangement uses TRBV30 and TRBJ1-3, with D tentatively TRBD1 (5 bases). V was trimmed by 4 bases and J by 0 bases, leaving 7 bases between them. CDR1 and CDR2 (germline): GTSNPN, SVGIG (reference sequence). This CDR3 has 13 amino acids. The CDR3 loop is CAWTGDSGNTIYF. CDR3 coding DNA: TGTGCCTGGACGGGGGACTCTGGAAACACCATATATTTT.

This clone came up once. The chain links TRBV4-3 to TRBJ1-2; 7 nucleotides align to TRBD1. Germline CDR1 LGHNA, CDR2 YSLEER. CDR3 length equals 14 residues. With 4 bases clipped from V and 0 bases from J, the junction kept 2 bases outside the gene matches. Written as DNA, the CDR3 is TGCGCCAGCAGCCGGGACAGATCTAACTATGGCTACACCTTC. Protein sequence: CASSRDRSNYGYTF.

This rearrangement joins TRBV7-9 to TRBJ2-1, with unresolved D. Germline V gene data show CDR1 as SEHNR and CDR2 as FQNEAQ (reference sequence). With 1 base removed from V and 4 bases from J, the gap between germline ends came to 8 bases. CDR3 length equals 14 residues. The CDR3 DNA sequence: TGTGCCAGCAGCTTAGATCAGGCGTACAATGAGCAGTTCTTC. Protein: CASSLDQAYNEQFF. The entire variable domain, with the rest obtained from reference TRBV7-9 and TRBJ2-1, is as follows: DTGVSQNPRHKITKRGQNVTFRCDPISEHNRLYWYRQTLGQGPEFLTYFQNEAQLEKSRLLSDRFSAERPKGSFSTLEIQRTEQGDSAMYLCASSLDQAYNEQFFGPGTRLTVL.

V and J are TRBV18 and TRBJ1-1; 9 bases align to TRBD1. This CDR3 is 16 amino acids long. CDR1 is KGHSH, CDR2 LQKENI, per germline. Losses at the gene ends were 2 bases for V and 1 base for J; bases not matched to a gene: 5. CDR3: CASSPRTGEGNTEAFF. The CDR3 DNA is TGTGCCAGCTCACCAAGGACAGGGGAGGGGAACACTGAAGCTTTCTTT.

The J gene is TRBJ2-5, the V gene TRBV5-1, with D possibly matching TRBD1 (6 bases). This CDR3 spans 15 amino acids. V was pared by 5 bases and J by 5 bases, with 19 bases between. CDR1 and CDR2 (germline): SGHRS, YFSETQ. The CDR3 sequence is CASSLTPGGRETQYF. DNA of the CDR3: TGCGCCAGCAGTTTAACTCCTGGGGGCCGGGAGACCCAGTACTTC.

In its sample, this clone was seen a few times. V gene TRBV27 combines with J gene TRBJ1-6; perhaps TRBD1 as D (6 bases). Trimming removed 5 bases from V and 8 bases from J, with 16 bases in between. The CDR3 runs 15 residues. Germline assignment: CDR1 MNHEY and CDR2 SMNVEV (reference sequence). CDR3 DNA sequence: TGTGCCAGCAGTAACGACAGGTCCCCTGATTCACCCCTCCACTTT. Protein sequence: CASSNDRSPDSPLHF.

The chain is built from TRBV4-3 and TRBJ2-7, with D perhaps TRBD1 (5 bases). The CDR3 runs to 13 residues. CDR1 is LGHNA and CDR2 is YSLEER in the germline V gene. V dropped 4 bases and J dropped 5 bases, with 12 bases sitting between them. For the CDR3, the DNA is TGCGCCAGCAGCCTCGAAGGGGAAAACGAGCAGTACTTC. It codes for CASSLEGENEQYF.

The chain carries TRBV29-1 and TRBJ2-7; D might be TRBD2 (6 bases). V dropped 7 bases and J dropped 2 bases, with 12 bases sitting between them. The CDR3 is 12 amino acids. Per the germline V gene, CDR1 is SQVTM and CDR2 is ANQGSEA. The CDR3 loop is CSAGTSTYEQYF. In DNA form, the CDR3 reads TGCAGCGCTGGGACTTCTACCTACGAGCAGTACTTC.

The V call is TRBV19, the J call TRBJ1-2, with 8 bases identical to TRBD1. Unmatched junction bases numbered 5, after V lost 8 bases and J lost 0 bases. The germline gives CDR1 LNHDA, CDR2 SQIVND (reference sequence). The CDR3 has 14 residues. The CDR3 region has the DNA TGTGCCAGTCTAAGGACAGGGACTAACTATGGCTACACCTTC. This encodes CASLRTGTNYGYTF.